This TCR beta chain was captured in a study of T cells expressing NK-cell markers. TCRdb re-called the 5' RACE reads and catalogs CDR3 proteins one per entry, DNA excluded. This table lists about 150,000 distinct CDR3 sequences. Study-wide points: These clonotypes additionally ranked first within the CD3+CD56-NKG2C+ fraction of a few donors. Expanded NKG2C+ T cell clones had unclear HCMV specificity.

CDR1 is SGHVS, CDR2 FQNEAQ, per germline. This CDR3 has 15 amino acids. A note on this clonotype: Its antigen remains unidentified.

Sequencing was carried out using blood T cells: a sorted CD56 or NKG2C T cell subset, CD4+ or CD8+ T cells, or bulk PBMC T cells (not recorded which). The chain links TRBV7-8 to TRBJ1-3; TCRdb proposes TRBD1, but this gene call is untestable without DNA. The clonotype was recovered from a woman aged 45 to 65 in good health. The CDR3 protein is CASSLGTGAGNTIYF.